This TCR beta chain was captured in a study of response to subunit inactivated influenza vaccine. With regard to this clonotype: What it binds is not known.

Study findings and constraints: Authors suggested seasonal influenza vaccinations each recruit few new T cells.

Using its own MiXCR run on the RT-PCR reads, TCRdb lists one record per CDR3 protein. In the table there are 650,000 or so distinct CDR3 sequences, 14% of which are singletons. The CDR3 is made up of 14 amino acids. Trimming stripped 3 bases from V and 0 bases from J, with 6 bases between. Germline values: CDR1 ENHRY, CDR2 SYGVKD. The sequencing here drew on PBMCs from blood, taken 14 to 15 days before vaccination. The chain joins TRBV10-3 to TRBJ1-3; D ambiguous. This TCR was sampled from a man aged 45-65 years who received an inactivated influenza vaccine. CDR3 loop: CAISEPLSGNTIYF. In nucleotides, the CDR3 is TGTGCCATCAGTGAACCACTCTCTGGAAACACCATATATTTT.